The source of this TCR beta chain is a study of identical twins (dated by TCRdb to the mid-2010s). Describing the broader study: TCR alpha and beta repertoires from monozygotic twins, unrelated adults of various ages and cord blood were deep-sequenced to test whether fetal clonotypes persist. Replicate twin experiments were performed at different times using different library preparation protocols to rule out contamination.

This clonotype was counted only a few times. This clone's antigen is unknown. No per-base quality is available; no much larger clone lies one base away. The protocol used for the library was 5' RACE. TCRdb shows the sequencer as Illumina HiSeq 2000. A universal primer binding site was introduced by template switching, and a unique molecular identifier was present in the final cDNA, enabling accurate counting of TCR cDNA molecules. Specific primers in the conserved constant-segment region were used to synthesize first-strand cDNA for TCR alpha and beta chains. To control for contamination, every cDNA library was double barcoded, receiving both a SMART-Mk sample barcode and Illumina barcodes. TruSeq adapter sequences along with Illumina sample barcodes were introduced in two successive PCR steps. Sequencing of the TCR alpha and beta cDNA libraries was done on the Illumina HiSeq platform using custom primers. The published analysis was carried out like this. MiGEC was used to process raw reads and extract unique molecular identifiers, and MiXCR was used to find CDR3 positions. Recombination models were inferred per individual with the repgenHMM and IGoR tools using an EM algorithm. Shared clonotype analysis was performed with the tcR package in R, normalizing sharing by the product of cloneset sizes. Out-of-frame nonproductive sequences were analyzed to study raw recombination free of thymic and clonal selection effects. The public reads were reanalyzed by TCRdb: fastp trimming at Q25, MiXCR alignment, in-frame beta chains only. Each CDR3 protein appears once, grouped with its most common genes and DNA. TCRdb's processing, not the study's, gives the V and J calls here. This sample comprises some 200,000 distinct CDR3 sequences, 6% to 9% of them detected only once. The ten top clones hold about 1.9% of the sample.

Overall results and qualifications from the work: In monozygotic twins, recombination models systematically underestimated out-of-frame TCR alpha sharing, but the models matched the sharing seen between unrelated individuals. Abundant cord blood beta clonotypes carried fewer insertions; young adult naive repertoires showed a weaker similar trend, while memory repertoires showed none. In beta out-of-frame sequences, excess twin sharing was weaker, because having fewer shared sequences lowered the signal-to-noise ratio. Compared with coincidental sharing between unrelated individuals, an excess of low generation-probability sequences was observed among out-of-frame TCR alpha sequences shared between twins. Because the same donors could not be followed over many years, conclusions were based on cross-sectional statistical analysis. Invariant T cells such as MAIT and iNKT could partly confound zero-insertion analyses, though diverse VJ usage argued against this for most clonotypes.

From the cysteine through the phenylalanine, the CDR3 covers 14 amino acids. The DNA shown is the 42-base CDR3, in frame from base 1. The germline V gene yields MNHNS for CDR1 and SASEGT for CDR2. V and J are truncated by 5 bases and 6 bases respectively, leaving an intervening sequence of 15 bases. Every donor was a healthy Caucasian. Three pairs of female monozygotic twins, all aged roughly 18 to 30 years, made up the twin cohort. Using Miltenyi CD45RO+ enrichment and human naive T-cell isolation kits, memory (CD45RO+) and naive T cells were isolated from PBMC. The data also belong to a second study, concerning yellow fever vaccine responses in identical twins. The second paper states: According to the authors, the vaccine-induced T cell response in identical twins seemed to be partly convergent and partly specific to each individual. Focusing on identical twins, the study followed the T cell clones that responded to the vaccine, and did so with precision.

The source of this sequence is a young woman in good health. The sequencing input was memory (CD45RO+) T cells sorted from blood. The cell subset or site label for this specimen denotes: CD45RO+ enriched T cells. This chain joins TRBV6-1 to TRBJ2-3; the D call could be TRBD1 or TRBD2, with each sharing 5 bases. The nucleotide sequence reads as follows: TGTGCCAGCAGTAGGGGAGTTATAACTGATACGCAGTATTTT. It is translated as CASSRGVITDTQYF.